A selection of T cell receptor beta chains follows, all from one sample in a study of blood T cell repertoires in COVID-19. This table comes from immunoSEQ multiplex PCR, and its TCRdb copy is limited to in-frame clones, with some not included. The sample lists approximately 150,000 clones, over 80% seen once, with 1.5% to 2% in the top ten. The sequencing sample was made of peripheral blood. The receptors come from a human donor in a cohort sampled during active COVID-19. The CDR3 runs from the conserved cysteine through the conserved F or W. The D gene is left open where the match is weak. Clone size, where shown, is once, few, many, or a class for clones that have expanded.

V gene	J gene	clone size	D gene	CDR3 protein	CDR3 DNA
TRBV28	TRBJ1-1	once	.	CASILGAAYTEAFF	TGTGCCAGCATCTTGGGGGCGGCTTACACTGAAGCTTTCTTT
TRBV4-1	TRBJ1-5	.	TRBD1	CASSHPTGGLLLEPQHF	TGCGCCAGCAGCCACCCGACAGGGGGGCTTTTGTTGGAGCCCCAGCATTTT
TRBV15	TRBJ2-3	.	TRBD2	CATSRGPSGSVIGDTQYF	TGTGCCACCAGCAGAGGACCTAGCGGGAGTGTAATAGGTGATACGCAGTATTTT
TRBV28	TRBJ2-1	few	TRBD2	CASSRASGGHNEQFF	TGTGCCAGCAGTCGAGCTAGCGGGGGCCACAATGAGCAGTTCTTC
TRBV11-2	TRBJ1-1	.	.	CASSQSQYTEAFF	TGTGCCAGCAGCCAATCACAGTACACTGAAGCTTTCTTT
TRBV7-2	TRBJ2-3	.	TRBD2	CASSLAGSSGTPAQYF	TGTGCCAGCAGCTTAGCGGGGTCAAGCGGGACGCCAGCGCAGTATTTT
TRBV12-3/TRBV12-4	TRBJ2-7	.	.	CASRRGPGDEQYF	TGTGCCAGCAGACGCGGACCAGGGGACGAGCAGTACTTC
TRBV19	TRBJ2-3	.	TRBD2	CASSIGGSGRFTDTQYF	TGTGCCAGTAGTATAGGTGGTAGCGGGAGGTTTACAGATACGCAGTATTTT
TRBV9	TRBJ2-7	.	TRBD2	CASSVLRTTSGGWRGYEQYF	TGTGCCAGCAGCGTCCTCCGCACAACTAGCGGGGGTTGGCGGGGGTACGAGCAGTACTTC
TRBV2	TRBJ1-5	.	TRBD1	CASSGWTGKNQPQHF	TGTGCCAGCAGTGGATGGACAGGTAAAAATCAGCCCCAGCATTTT
TRBV7-2	TRBJ1-6	.	.	CASSLALGGAPSPLHF	TGTGCCAGCAGCTTAGCGCTGGGAGGGGCACCTTCACCCCTCCACTTT
TRBV10-3	TRBJ2-7	.	TRBD2	CAISEGRDYEQYF	TGTGCCATCAGTGAAGGGAGGGACTACGAGCAGTACTTC
TRBV29-1	TRBJ2-3	.	TRBD2	CSVEDIRLAVQGTQYF	TGCAGCGTTGAAGATATACGACTAGCGGTGCAGGGTACGCAGTATTTT
TRBV20-1	TRBJ1-6	.	.	CSAGGYTLHF	TGCAGTGCCGGGGGGTACACCCTCCACTTT
TRBV2	TRBJ2-2	once	TRBD2	CASSTSPGPMSGRAKAGELFF	TGTGCCAGCAGTACGTCCCCTGGCCCCATGAGCGGGAGGGCCAAGGCCGGGGAGCTGTTTTTT
TRBV19	TRBJ2-1	.	.	CASSISDTYNEQFF	TGTGCCAGTTCGATCTCGGACACCTACAATGAGCAGTTCTTC
TRBV19	TRBJ1-3	.	.	CASSIHRAPGNTIYF	TGTGCCAGTAGTATCCACAGGGCGCCTGGAAACACCATATATTTT
TRBV6-5	TRBJ1-2	.	TRBD1	CASRTDRSANYGYTF	TGTGCCAGCCGAACGGACAGGTCAGCTAACTATGGCTACACCTTC
TRBV28	TRBJ2-7	.	.	CASRRTNSYEQYF	TGTGCCAGCAGGAGGACTAACTCCTACGAGCAGTACTTC
TRBV5-4	TRBJ2-1	.	TRBD2	CASSPTGGFYNEQFF	TGTGCCAGCAGCCCTACGGGAGGATTCTACAATGAGCAGTTCTTC
TRBV27	TRBJ1-2	.	TRBD1	CASSLRADRGYGYTF	TGTGCCAGCAGTTTACGGGCCGACAGGGGCTATGGCTACACCTTC
TRBV6-1	TRBJ2-1	once	.	CASSETGNEQFF	TGTGCCAGCAGTGAGACGGGGAATGAGCAGTTCTTC
TRBV20-1	TRBJ2-3	once	.	CSASSVADTQYF	TGCAGTGCTAGTTCGGTGGCAGATACGCAGTATTTT
TRBV7-8	TRBJ1-5	.	.	CASSLGRGDQPQHF	TGTGCCAGCAGCTTAGGGCGGGGTGATCAGCCCCAGCATTTT
TRBV28	TRBJ1-1	.	TRBD1	CASRRQGASEAFF	TGTGCCAGCAGACGACAGGGGGCCTCTGAAGCTTTCTTT
TRBV3-1/TRBV3-2	TRBJ2-1	.	.	CASSPPGYNEQFF	TGTGCCAGCAGCCCCCCGGGTTACAATGAGCAGTTCTTC
TRBV28	TRBJ1-1	.	TRBD1	CASARGQGIMNTEAFF	TGTGCCAGCGCCAGAGGACAGGGGATAATGAACACTGAAGCTTTCTTT
TRBV18	TRBJ2-7	.	.	CASSPPRTGFDEQYF	TGTGCCAGCTCACCACCGAGAACAGGGTTCGACGAGCAGTACTTC
TRBV11-3	TRBJ2-1	few	TRBD2	CASSRSGRSSSYNEQFF	TGTGCCAGCAGCCGCAGCGGGAGAAGCTCCTCCTACAATGAGCAGTTCTTC